Listed below are T cell receptor beta chains from one sample, sequenced in a study of post-analysis software for immune sequencing data. TCRdb redid the calling of the PCR reads with MiXCR, one entry per CDR3 protein. The data hold about 540,000 distinct CDR3 sequences, with approximately 31% observed a single time. Sequencing was performed on blood. These receptors were taken from a girl under 18 with multiple sclerosis. Each CDR3 is given with its conserved first and last residue. D genes are given only for firm matches. A row's size may be missing; if present it is once, few, many or a size class.

abundance: few; v_gene: TRBV4-1; d_gene: TRBD2; j_gene: TRBJ2-1; CDR3nt: TGCGCCAGCAGCCAACGCGGGGGGAGGAATGAGCAGTTCTTC; CDR3aa: CASSQRGGRNEQFF
abundance: few; v_gene: TRBV12-3/TRBV12-4; d_gene: TRBD1; j_gene: TRBJ1-2; CDR3nt: TGTGCCAGCAGTTCCGGGACAGGGGCCCGGGGCTACACCTTC; CDR3aa: CASSSGTGARGYTF
abundance: NA; v_gene: TRBV18; d_gene: NA; j_gene: TRBJ2-5; CDR3nt: TGTGCCAGCTCACCGAATGAGGGGGAGACCCAGTACTTC; CDR3aa: CASSPNEGETQYF
abundance: NA; v_gene: TRBV18; d_gene: NA; j_gene: TRBJ2-5; CDR3nt: TGTGCCAGCTCACGCAGGGAGGAGACCCAGTACTTC; CDR3aa: CASSRREETQYF
abundance: NA; v_gene: TRBV20-1; d_gene: TRBD2; j_gene: TRBJ2-5; CDR3nt: TGCAGTGCTTATCGGGGGGAGAAAGAGACCCAGTACTTC; CDR3aa: CSAYRGEKETQYF
abundance: few; v_gene: TRBV29-1; d_gene: TRBD1; j_gene: TRBJ1-1; CDR3nt: TGCAGCGTTGAGAGGGACAGGGGAGCTTTCTTT; CDR3aa: CSVERDRGAFF
abundance: NA; v_gene: TRBV25-1; d_gene: NA; j_gene: TRBJ2-5; CDR3nt: TGTGCCAGCAGTGAGGTTGGGGGGGGGCGAGAGACCCAGTACTTC; CDR3aa: CASSEVGGGRETQYF
abundance: few; v_gene: TRBV20-1; d_gene: TRBD2; j_gene: TRBJ2-3; CDR3nt: TGCAGTGCTAGAGGTGGTAGCGGGGGGGCTCCAGATACGCAGTATTTT; CDR3aa: CSARGGSGGAPDTQYF
abundance: few; v_gene: TRBV29-1; d_gene: TRBD1; j_gene: TRBJ1-1; CDR3nt: TGCAGCGTCCGGACAGGCTGGTTTGGAGACACTGAAGCTTTCTTT; CDR3aa: CSVRTGWFGDTEAFF
abundance: NA; v_gene: TRBV3-1; d_gene: NA; j_gene: TRBJ1-2; CDR3nt: TGTGCCAGCAGTCAGATCGACAGTGATGGCTACACCTTC; CDR3aa: CASSQIDSDGYTF
abundance: few; v_gene: TRBV10-3; d_gene: NA; j_gene: TRBJ2-7; CDR3nt: TGTGCCATCGGTGAATTGGGGAACGAGCAGTACTTC; CDR3aa: CAIGELGNEQYF
abundance: few; v_gene: TRBV20-1; d_gene: NA; j_gene: TRBJ2-7; CDR3nt: TGCAGTGCTAGAGATGCCCACGAGCAGTACTTC; CDR3aa: CSARDAHEQYF
abundance: NA; v_gene: TRBV29-1; d_gene: NA; j_gene: TRBJ2-1; CDR3nt: TGCAGCGTTGTAGCGGAGGACAATGAGCAGTTCTTC; CDR3aa: CSVVAEDNEQFF
abundance: NA; v_gene: TRBV6-1; d_gene: TRBD2; j_gene: TRBJ2-5; CDR3nt: TGTGCCACCTACACCGGACTAGCGGGGGGTCAGGGAGAGACCCAGTACTTC; CDR3aa: CATYTGLAGGQGETQYF
abundance: few; v_gene: TRBV28; d_gene: TRBD1; j_gene: TRBJ1-6; CDR3nt: TGTGCCAGCAGTTTATCTCTCGGACAGGGCGATTCACCCCTCCACTTT; CDR3aa: CASSLSLGQGDSPLHF
abundance: NA; v_gene: TRBV20-1; d_gene: TRBD2; j_gene: TRBJ2-1; CDR3nt: TGCAGTGCTAGCGGCCCTAGCGGGCTTTCCAATGAGCAGTTCTTC; CDR3aa: CSASGPSGLSNEQFF
abundance: many; v_gene: TRBV15; d_gene: NA; j_gene: TRBJ2-1; CDR3nt: TGTGCCACCAGCAGAGCGGACATAAGCTCCTACAATGAGCAGTTCTTC; CDR3aa: CATSRADISSYNEQFF
abundance: NA; v_gene: TRBV7-8; d_gene: NA; j_gene: TRBJ2-3; CDR3nt: TGTGCCAGCAGCCGGGGGAAAGGAAGACCTAGGAGCACAGATACGCAGTATTTT; CDR3aa: CASSRGKGRPRSTDTQYF
abundance: NA; v_gene: TRBV5-1; d_gene: NA; j_gene: TRBJ1-4; CDR3nt: TGCGCCAGCAGCTCGGCCACCAGTAATGAAAAACTGTTTTTT; CDR3aa: CASSSATSNEKLFF
abundance: NA; v_gene: TRBV10-2; d_gene: NA; j_gene: TRBJ1-1; CDR3nt: TGCGCCAGCAGTGGTAGAAGGGGAACAGGGAACACTGAAGCTTTCTTT; CDR3aa: CASSGRRGTGNTEAFF
abundance: NA; v_gene: TRBV9; d_gene: TRBD1; j_gene: TRBJ1-6; CDR3nt: TGTGCCAGCAGCATACGGGGACAGGGGTATTCACCCCTCCACTTT; CDR3aa: CASSIRGQGYSPLHF
abundance: NA; v_gene: TRBV9; d_gene: NA; j_gene: TRBJ2-5; CDR3nt: TGTGCCAGCAGCGTAGGGGCCAACCGGGGGAGCCAAGAGACCCAGTACTTC; CDR3aa: CASSVGANRGSQETQYF
abundance: NA; v_gene: TRBV3-1; d_gene: NA; j_gene: TRBJ2-5; CDR3nt: TGTGCCGGCAGCCAAGATCCGGATGGAGAGACCCAGTACTTC; CDR3aa: CAGSQDPDGETQYF
abundance: NA; v_gene: TRBV7-9; d_gene: NA; j_gene: TRBJ2-7; CDR3nt: TGTGCCAGCAGCTTAGGGATCCTTGGACAGTCTAGCTCCTACGAGCAGTACTTC; CDR3aa: CASSLGILGQSSSYEQYF
abundance: few; v_gene: TRBV3-1; d_gene: NA; j_gene: TRBJ2-3; CDR3nt: TGTGCCAGCAGCCAGAGGGGTCCCAGAGCAGATACGCAGTATTTT; CDR3aa: CASSQRGPRADTQYF
abundance: NA; v_gene: TRBV9; d_gene: NA; j_gene: TRBJ1-5; CDR3nt: TGTGCCAGCAGCGTAGGAGGGGAGGGCAATCAGCCCCAGCATTTT; CDR3aa: CASSVGGEGNQPQHF
abundance: NA; v_gene: TRBV18; d_gene: NA; j_gene: TRBJ2-7; CDR3nt: TGTGCCAGCTCACTGGTGATCTACGACGAGCAGTACTTC; CDR3aa: CASSLVIYDEQYF